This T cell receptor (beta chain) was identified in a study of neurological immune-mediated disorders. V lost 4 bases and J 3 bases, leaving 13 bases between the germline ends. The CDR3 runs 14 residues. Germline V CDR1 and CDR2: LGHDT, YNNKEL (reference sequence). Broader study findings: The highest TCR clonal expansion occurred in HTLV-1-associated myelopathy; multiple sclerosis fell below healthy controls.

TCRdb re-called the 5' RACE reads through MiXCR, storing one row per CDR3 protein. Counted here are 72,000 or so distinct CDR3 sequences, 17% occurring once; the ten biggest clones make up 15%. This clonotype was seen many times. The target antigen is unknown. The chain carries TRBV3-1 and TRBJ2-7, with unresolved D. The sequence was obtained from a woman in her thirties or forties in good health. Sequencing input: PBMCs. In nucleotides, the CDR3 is TGTGCCAGCAGCCTCTCGAGTAACCTCTACGAGCAGTACTTC. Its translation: CASSLSSNLYEQYF.